Listed here are 27 T cell receptor beta chains from one sample, sequenced in a study of vaccination and CD4 T cells after COVID-19. Treatment denoted: roughly 10-day PBMC culture with coronavirus spike peptide pools or control peptides (ViraFEST assay). Cultured CD4+ T cell DNA was sequenced using the Oncomine TCR Beta short-read assay. TCRdb ran MiXCR on the PCR reads and lists one entry per CDR3 protein. Here the sample spans about 14,000 distinct CDR3 sequences, less than 65% being singletons. These receptors are not linked to any known antigen. The material sequenced was CD4+ T cells from blood, cultured in vitro, taken before SARS-CoV-2 vaccination. Receptors originate from a human donor who had recovered from COVID-19.

J is TRBJ1-6 and V is TRBV27; 7 nucleotides agree with TRBD1. The junction had 21 bases not matched to a gene; V was cut back by 5 bases and J by 11 bases. The length of the CDR3 is 18 residues. Germline CDR1 and CDR2: MNHEY and SMNVEV (reference sequence). CDR3 DNA: TGTGCCAGCAGTCTCGGGAAAAACAGGGGCGCGTTTCCACCACCCCTCCACTTT. It yields the protein CASSLGKNRGAFPPPLHF.

This clonotype appeared once. The chain uses TRBV19 and TRBJ2-3, with 8 bases matching TRBD1. Trimming cost V 7 bases and J 6 bases; bases outside gene matches: 12. The CDR3 extends over 15 amino acids. CDR1 LNHDA and CDR2 SQIVND come from the germline V gene (reference sequence). The CDR3: CASTTSGQAGDTQYF. CDR3 nucleotide sequence: TGTGCCAGTACCACGTCGGGACAGGCGGGCGATACGCAGTATTTT.

This clonotype was found a few times. The chain couples TRBV19 to TRBJ1-1, with a weak D call TRBD1 (5 bases). There are 16 residues in the CDR3. V lost 1 base to trimming and J lost 5 bases, with 17 bases between them. Looked up from germline, CDR1 is LNHDA and CDR2 is SQIVND (reference sequence). The CDR3 DNA is TGTGCCAGTAGTATAGCGGTAAGGGGCGGCGGAACTGAAGCTTTCTTT. This encodes CASSIAVRGGGTEAFF.

This clonotype was observed once. The gene calls are TRBV30 and TRBJ1-1; 7 bases line up with TRBD1. Germline V gene data show CDR1 as GTSNPN and CDR2 as SVGIG (reference sequence). The CDR3 extends over 15 amino acids. V dropped 2 bases and J dropped 4; count of bases not matched to a gene: 10. The CDR3 bases are TGTGCCTGGAGTCCTAAAACTACAGGGGTCACTGAAGCTTTCTTT. As protein: CAWSPKTTGVTEAFF. Full variable domain (missing parts from reference TRBV30 and TRBJ1-1): SQTIHQWPATLVQPVGSPLSLECTVEGTSNPNLYWYRQAAGRGLQLLFYSVGIGQISSEVPQNLSASRPQDRQFILSSKKLLLSDSGFYLCAWSPKTTGVTEAFFGQGTRLTVV.

The V and J genes are TRBV11-2 and TRBJ1-1; TRBD1 matches 7 bases. Trimming took 3 bases from V and 10 from J; bases not matched to a gene: 5. Germline assignment: CDR1 SGHAT and CDR2 FQNNGV. This CDR3 has 12 residues. DNA of the CDR3: TGTGCCAGCAGCTTGCTGACAGGGAGAGCTTTCTTT. The encoded protein is CASSLLTGRAFF.

This chain's CDR3 is CASSGIHGAGGEAFF. The CDR3 bases are TGTGCCAGCAGTGGTATACACGGTGCCGGGGGTGAAGCTTTCTTT. The chain carries TRBV6-2 or TRBV6-3 and TRBJ1-1; tentative D call: TRBD1 (5 bases). The CDR3 is 15 residues long. Deletions cut 5 bases from V and 7 bases from J, with 20 bases between. Germline-derived CDR1 and CDR2 are MNHEY and SVGEGT.

This clonotype turned up a few times. The chain uses TRBV7-2 and TRBJ1-4, with TRBD1 matching over 8 bases. The CDR3 length is 14 residues. Germline CDR1 is SGHTA and CDR2 is FQGNSA. The V segment lost 2 bases and the J segment 7 bases; nucleotides outside the gene matches: 3. In DNA, the CDR3 is TGTGCCAGCAGCTTAAGGCAGGGGGCTGAAAAACTGTTTTTT. Translating it yields CASSLRQGAEKLFF.

The chain uses TRBV18 and TRBJ2-3; TRBD2 aligns across 12 bases. The V and J ends lost 2 bases and 3 bases, in that order; junction bases with no gene match: 3. Per the germline V gene, CDR1 is KGHSH and CDR2 is LQKENI. The CDR3 sequence is 16 residues long. CDR3 loop: CASSPSGLAGTDTQYF. In DNA, the CDR3 is TGTGCCAGCTCACCATCCGGACTAGCGGGGACAGATACGCAGTATTTT. The full variable domain, with the rest looked up from reference TRBV18 and TRBJ2-3, is NAGVMQNPRHLVRRRGQEARLRCSPMKGHSHVYWYRQLPEEGLKFMVYLQKENIIDESGMPKERFSAEFPKEGPSILRIQQVVRGDSAAYFCASSPSGLAGTDTQYFGPGTRLTVL.

The genes are TRBV2 and TRBJ2-3, with 15 bases identical to TRBD2. The CDR3 spans 19 residues. Germline V gene lookup returns CDR1 SNHLY and CDR2 FYNNEI. V trimming: 6 bases; J trimming: 5 bases; junction bases outside the gene matches: 15. The CDR3 loop is CASSLKVGLAGGPKDTQYF. The CDR3 nucleotides read TGTGCCAGCAGCTTAAAAGTCGGACTAGCGGGGGGGCCTAAAGATACGCAGTATTTT.

This clonotype was seen only once. CDR3 DNA sequence: TGTGCCAGCAGTTACCTACAGGGTGAAGCTTTCTTT. Translation: CASSYLQGEAFF. This chain connects TRBV6-5 to TRBJ1-1, with D possibly TRBD1 on 6 matching bases. Germline CDR1 reads MNHEY; CDR2 reads SVGAGI. CDR3 length: 12 amino acids. Trimming shortened V by 2 bases and J by 7 bases, and 8 bases separated the two germline ends.

The chain carries TRBV19 and TRBJ1-5; 7 bases match TRBD1. Germline-derived CDR1 and CDR2 are LNHDA and SQIVND (reference sequence). Germline trimming cut 11 bases from V and 3 bases from J; bases unmatched to any gene: 13. The CDR3 totals 15 residues. CDR3 in DNA: TGTGCCGGAACCACCGACAGGGTTGACAATCAGCCCCAGCATTTT. Its translation is CAGTTDRVDNQPQHF. Together with reference TRBV19 and TRBJ1-5, the CDR3 gives the full variable domain: DGGITQSPKYLFRKEGQNVTLSCEQNLNHDAMYWYRQDPGQGLRLIYYSQIVNDFQKGDIAEGYSVSREKKESFPLTVTSAQKNPTAFYLCAGTTDRVDNQPQHFGDGTRLSIL.

The rearrangement links TRBV28 to TRBJ1-1, with 9 positions matching TRBD1. J gave up 6 bases and V 8 bases, and 7 bases lay outside the gene matches. CDR3 size: 13 residues. CDR1 and CDR2 from the germline V gene are MDHEN and SYDVKM. CDR3: CASHTGGTAEAFF. CDR3 sequence (DNA): TGTGCCAGCCACACAGGGGGCACCGCTGAAGCTTTCTTT.

The J gene is TRBJ2-7, the V gene TRBV19, with 8 positions matching TRBD1. There are 16 residues in the CDR3. With V trimmed by 5 bases and J by 5 bases, 14 bases remained unmatched. CDR1 and CDR2 from the germline V gene are LNHDA and SQIVND (reference sequence). CDR3 sequence: CASSLQGQGGSNEQYF. CDR3 DNA sequence: TGTGCCAGTAGTTTACAAGGACAGGGCGGGTCCAACGAGCAGTACTTC.

The chain links TRBV20-1 to TRBJ1-1; the D gene is possibly TRBD1 (5 bases). The CDR3 loop spans 15 amino acids. Germline CDR1 and CDR2: DFQATT and SNEGSKA (reference sequence). The V end was cut by 6 bases, the J end by 2 bases, with 19 bases between. The CDR3 region is CSALGGGTSNTEAFF. CDR3 DNA: TGCAGTGCCCTCGGGGGGGGAACGTCAAACACTGAAGCTTTCTTT.

This clonotype occurred a few times. The chain recombines TRBV7-2 with TRBJ1-5; TRBD1 agrees at 11 bases. Germline V gives CDR1 SGHTA, CDR2 FQGNSA. After removal of 5 bases from V and 6 bases from J, the junction contained 3 bases not matched to a gene. CDR3 length: 14 amino acids. CDR3 coding DNA: TGTGCCAGCAGCACCGGGACAGGGGGTCAGCCCCAGCATTTT. Its protein is CASSTGTGGQPQHF.

This clonotype was found a few times. V is TRBV7-8 and J is TRBJ2-7; no clear D. CDR3 length: 15 residues. The V gene lost 4 bases and the J gene lost 5 bases, with 18 bases spanning the gap. CDR1 is SGHVS and CDR2 is FQNEAQ in the germline V gene. The CDR3 protein is CASSSTQTTAHEQYF. CDR3 coding DNA: TGTGCCAGCAGCTCCACCCAGACAACGGCCCACGAGCAGTACTTC.

Only a few counts were recorded for this clonotype. The chain joins TRBV6-1 to TRBJ2-5; no definite D call. V dropped 5 bases and J dropped 4 bases, with 14 bases sitting between them. The germline gives CDR1 MNHNS, CDR2 SASEGT. The CDR3 totals 14 residues. DNA for the CDR3: TGTGCCAGCAGTACCGCCCAGTGGCGAGAGACCCAGTACTTC. Translated: CASSTAQWRETQYF.

The chain has TRBV6-1 and TRBJ1-6; 11 nucleotides align to TRBD1. The V gene's germline CDR1 is MNHNS and CDR2 SASEGT. This CDR3 has 17 amino acids. Trimming at V came to 6 bases and at J to 6 bases, leaving 10 bases not matched to a gene. In DNA, the CDR3 is TGTGCCAGCAGGCCCGGGACAGGGGGTGGTGGTAATTCACCCCTCCACTTT. Translating gives CASRPGTGGGGNSPLHF.

J is TRBJ2-2 and V is TRBV4-2; D is perhaps TRBD2 (6 bases). The V gene's germline CDR1 is LGHNA and CDR2 YNFKEQ. This CDR3 region has 17 residues. Trimming left V 0 bases short and J 4 bases short, with 15 bases between. CDR3 in amino acids: CASSQELTAEGTGELFF. The CDR3 bases are TGTGCCAGCAGCCAAGAATTGACAGCGGAGGGCACCGGGGAGCTGTTTTTT.

The table lists this clonotype with a few counts. V and J are TRBV19 and TRBJ2-3; TRBD1 matches 10 bases. V was pared by 8 bases and J by 1 base, with 0 bases of the junction left unmatched. This CDR3 has 13 residues. The germline V gene has CDR1 LNHDA and CDR2 SQIVND (reference sequence). Here the CDR3 reads CASGTGGTDTQYF. The CDR3 nucleotides read TGTGCCAGTGGGACAGGGGGCACAGATACGCAGTATTTT.

This chain uses TRBV11-2 with TRBJ1-1; D call uncertain. The CDR3 runs 14 residues. Germline values: CDR1 SGHAT, CDR2 FQNNGV. V was clipped by 1 base and J by 1 base, with 7 bases between them. In nucleotides, the CDR3 is TGTGCCAGCAGCTTAGTGAGCGGGAACACTGAAGCTTTCTTT. Protein: CASSLVSGNTEAFF.

The chain links TRBV19 to TRBJ2-3; 11 nucleotides line up with TRBD2. The germline V gene has CDR1 LNHDA and CDR2 SQIVND (reference sequence). The CDR3 covers 16 residues. Losses at the gene ends were 5 bases for V and 0 bases for J; bases not matched to a gene: 4. This chain's CDR3 is CASSFRTSGSTDTQYF. In DNA form, the CDR3 reads TGTGCCAGTAGTTTTCGGACTAGCGGGAGCACAGATACGCAGTATTTT.

The gene calls are TRBV11-3 and TRBJ2-7; tentatively, D is TRBD1 (6 bases). The germline V gene has CDR1 SGHNT and CDR2 YENEEA. The CDR3 runs to 14 residues. The V end lost 1 base, the J end lost 6 bases, and 13 bases lay between the germline ends. Here the CDR3 DNA reads TGTGCCAGCAGCTTAGTCAGGGGAAGTTTCGAGCAGTACTTC. It encodes CASSLVRGSFEQYF.

This sequence joins TRBV7-3 and TRBJ2-1; D uncertain. This CDR3 comprises 15 residues. V was shortened by 5 bases and J by 3 bases, with 14 bases between the two germline ends. Germline V gives CDR1 SGHTA, CDR2 FQGTGA. DNA for the CDR3: TGTGCCAGCAGCAGATCACCTGCTAACTACAATGAGCAGTTCTTC. It yields the protein CASSRSPANYNEQFF.

This chain joins TRBV2 and TRBJ1-2; D is uncertain. The germline gives CDR1 SNHLY, CDR2 FYNNEI. The CDR3 totals 12 residues. Trimming took 5 bases from V and 6 from J, leaving 10 bases between them. The CDR3 nucleotides are TGTGCCAGCAGTCCGGGTTTTAATGGCTACACCTTC. Protein: CASSPGFNGYTF.

The chain couples TRBV20-1 to TRBJ2-3; no clear D. Per germline, CDR1 DFQATT and CDR2 SNEGSKA (reference sequence). This CDR3 comprises 13 residues. The ends were cut back, 6 bases at V and 0 bases at J, with 10 bases in the middle. CDR3 bases: TGCAGTGCAGACTTCCCTAGCACAGATACGCAGTATTTT. It yields the protein CSADFPSTDTQYF.

This sequence joins TRBV24-1 and TRBJ2-2, with 16 bases identical to TRBD2. With 4 bases clipped from V and 3 bases from J, the junction kept 13 bases outside the gene matches. Germline V lookup: CDR1 KGHDR, CDR2 SFDVKD. This CDR3 region has 21 residues. The CDR3 loop reads CATSDQGTSGRASLDTGELFF. The CDR3 bases are TGTGCCACCAGTGACCAGGGGACTAGCGGGAGGGCCAGTTTAGACACCGGGGAGCTGTTTTTT.